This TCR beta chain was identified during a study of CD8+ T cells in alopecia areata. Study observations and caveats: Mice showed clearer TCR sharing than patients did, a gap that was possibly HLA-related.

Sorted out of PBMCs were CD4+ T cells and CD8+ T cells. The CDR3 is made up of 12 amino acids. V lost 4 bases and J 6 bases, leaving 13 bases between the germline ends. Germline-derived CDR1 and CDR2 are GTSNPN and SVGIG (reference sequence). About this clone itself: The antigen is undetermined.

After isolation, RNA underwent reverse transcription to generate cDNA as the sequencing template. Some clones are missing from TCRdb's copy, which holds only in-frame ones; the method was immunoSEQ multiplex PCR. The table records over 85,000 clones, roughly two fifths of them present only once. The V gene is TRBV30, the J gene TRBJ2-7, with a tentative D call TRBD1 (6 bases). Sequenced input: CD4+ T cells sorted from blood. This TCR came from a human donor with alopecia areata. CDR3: CAWIQGIGEQYF. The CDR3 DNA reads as TGTGCCTGGATACAGGGAATAGGCGAGCAGTACTTC.